This TCR beta chain comes out of a study of blood T cells in healthy people across ages. A second roughly 7 to 11 cycle PCR used barcoded and J-beta primers. One entry per CDR3 protein, called by TCRdb with MiXCR from the 5' RACE reads. The repertoire includes some 780,000 distinct CDR3 sequences, around 50% of them detected once, and around a quarter sits in the top ten. The specimen was blood. The sequence came from a man aged 35 to 55 in good health.

CDR3 in amino acids: CASSLTGPIHYEQYF. CDR3 nucleotides: TGTGCCAGCAGTTTGACCGGGCCCATTCACTACGAGCAGTACTTC. This chain uses TRBV28 with TRBJ2-5; no reliable D call. TRBJ2-7 matches the DNA end more closely, so the J call is doubtful. The CDR3 is made up of 15 amino acids. Germline V lookup: CDR1 MDHEN, CDR2 SYDVKM.